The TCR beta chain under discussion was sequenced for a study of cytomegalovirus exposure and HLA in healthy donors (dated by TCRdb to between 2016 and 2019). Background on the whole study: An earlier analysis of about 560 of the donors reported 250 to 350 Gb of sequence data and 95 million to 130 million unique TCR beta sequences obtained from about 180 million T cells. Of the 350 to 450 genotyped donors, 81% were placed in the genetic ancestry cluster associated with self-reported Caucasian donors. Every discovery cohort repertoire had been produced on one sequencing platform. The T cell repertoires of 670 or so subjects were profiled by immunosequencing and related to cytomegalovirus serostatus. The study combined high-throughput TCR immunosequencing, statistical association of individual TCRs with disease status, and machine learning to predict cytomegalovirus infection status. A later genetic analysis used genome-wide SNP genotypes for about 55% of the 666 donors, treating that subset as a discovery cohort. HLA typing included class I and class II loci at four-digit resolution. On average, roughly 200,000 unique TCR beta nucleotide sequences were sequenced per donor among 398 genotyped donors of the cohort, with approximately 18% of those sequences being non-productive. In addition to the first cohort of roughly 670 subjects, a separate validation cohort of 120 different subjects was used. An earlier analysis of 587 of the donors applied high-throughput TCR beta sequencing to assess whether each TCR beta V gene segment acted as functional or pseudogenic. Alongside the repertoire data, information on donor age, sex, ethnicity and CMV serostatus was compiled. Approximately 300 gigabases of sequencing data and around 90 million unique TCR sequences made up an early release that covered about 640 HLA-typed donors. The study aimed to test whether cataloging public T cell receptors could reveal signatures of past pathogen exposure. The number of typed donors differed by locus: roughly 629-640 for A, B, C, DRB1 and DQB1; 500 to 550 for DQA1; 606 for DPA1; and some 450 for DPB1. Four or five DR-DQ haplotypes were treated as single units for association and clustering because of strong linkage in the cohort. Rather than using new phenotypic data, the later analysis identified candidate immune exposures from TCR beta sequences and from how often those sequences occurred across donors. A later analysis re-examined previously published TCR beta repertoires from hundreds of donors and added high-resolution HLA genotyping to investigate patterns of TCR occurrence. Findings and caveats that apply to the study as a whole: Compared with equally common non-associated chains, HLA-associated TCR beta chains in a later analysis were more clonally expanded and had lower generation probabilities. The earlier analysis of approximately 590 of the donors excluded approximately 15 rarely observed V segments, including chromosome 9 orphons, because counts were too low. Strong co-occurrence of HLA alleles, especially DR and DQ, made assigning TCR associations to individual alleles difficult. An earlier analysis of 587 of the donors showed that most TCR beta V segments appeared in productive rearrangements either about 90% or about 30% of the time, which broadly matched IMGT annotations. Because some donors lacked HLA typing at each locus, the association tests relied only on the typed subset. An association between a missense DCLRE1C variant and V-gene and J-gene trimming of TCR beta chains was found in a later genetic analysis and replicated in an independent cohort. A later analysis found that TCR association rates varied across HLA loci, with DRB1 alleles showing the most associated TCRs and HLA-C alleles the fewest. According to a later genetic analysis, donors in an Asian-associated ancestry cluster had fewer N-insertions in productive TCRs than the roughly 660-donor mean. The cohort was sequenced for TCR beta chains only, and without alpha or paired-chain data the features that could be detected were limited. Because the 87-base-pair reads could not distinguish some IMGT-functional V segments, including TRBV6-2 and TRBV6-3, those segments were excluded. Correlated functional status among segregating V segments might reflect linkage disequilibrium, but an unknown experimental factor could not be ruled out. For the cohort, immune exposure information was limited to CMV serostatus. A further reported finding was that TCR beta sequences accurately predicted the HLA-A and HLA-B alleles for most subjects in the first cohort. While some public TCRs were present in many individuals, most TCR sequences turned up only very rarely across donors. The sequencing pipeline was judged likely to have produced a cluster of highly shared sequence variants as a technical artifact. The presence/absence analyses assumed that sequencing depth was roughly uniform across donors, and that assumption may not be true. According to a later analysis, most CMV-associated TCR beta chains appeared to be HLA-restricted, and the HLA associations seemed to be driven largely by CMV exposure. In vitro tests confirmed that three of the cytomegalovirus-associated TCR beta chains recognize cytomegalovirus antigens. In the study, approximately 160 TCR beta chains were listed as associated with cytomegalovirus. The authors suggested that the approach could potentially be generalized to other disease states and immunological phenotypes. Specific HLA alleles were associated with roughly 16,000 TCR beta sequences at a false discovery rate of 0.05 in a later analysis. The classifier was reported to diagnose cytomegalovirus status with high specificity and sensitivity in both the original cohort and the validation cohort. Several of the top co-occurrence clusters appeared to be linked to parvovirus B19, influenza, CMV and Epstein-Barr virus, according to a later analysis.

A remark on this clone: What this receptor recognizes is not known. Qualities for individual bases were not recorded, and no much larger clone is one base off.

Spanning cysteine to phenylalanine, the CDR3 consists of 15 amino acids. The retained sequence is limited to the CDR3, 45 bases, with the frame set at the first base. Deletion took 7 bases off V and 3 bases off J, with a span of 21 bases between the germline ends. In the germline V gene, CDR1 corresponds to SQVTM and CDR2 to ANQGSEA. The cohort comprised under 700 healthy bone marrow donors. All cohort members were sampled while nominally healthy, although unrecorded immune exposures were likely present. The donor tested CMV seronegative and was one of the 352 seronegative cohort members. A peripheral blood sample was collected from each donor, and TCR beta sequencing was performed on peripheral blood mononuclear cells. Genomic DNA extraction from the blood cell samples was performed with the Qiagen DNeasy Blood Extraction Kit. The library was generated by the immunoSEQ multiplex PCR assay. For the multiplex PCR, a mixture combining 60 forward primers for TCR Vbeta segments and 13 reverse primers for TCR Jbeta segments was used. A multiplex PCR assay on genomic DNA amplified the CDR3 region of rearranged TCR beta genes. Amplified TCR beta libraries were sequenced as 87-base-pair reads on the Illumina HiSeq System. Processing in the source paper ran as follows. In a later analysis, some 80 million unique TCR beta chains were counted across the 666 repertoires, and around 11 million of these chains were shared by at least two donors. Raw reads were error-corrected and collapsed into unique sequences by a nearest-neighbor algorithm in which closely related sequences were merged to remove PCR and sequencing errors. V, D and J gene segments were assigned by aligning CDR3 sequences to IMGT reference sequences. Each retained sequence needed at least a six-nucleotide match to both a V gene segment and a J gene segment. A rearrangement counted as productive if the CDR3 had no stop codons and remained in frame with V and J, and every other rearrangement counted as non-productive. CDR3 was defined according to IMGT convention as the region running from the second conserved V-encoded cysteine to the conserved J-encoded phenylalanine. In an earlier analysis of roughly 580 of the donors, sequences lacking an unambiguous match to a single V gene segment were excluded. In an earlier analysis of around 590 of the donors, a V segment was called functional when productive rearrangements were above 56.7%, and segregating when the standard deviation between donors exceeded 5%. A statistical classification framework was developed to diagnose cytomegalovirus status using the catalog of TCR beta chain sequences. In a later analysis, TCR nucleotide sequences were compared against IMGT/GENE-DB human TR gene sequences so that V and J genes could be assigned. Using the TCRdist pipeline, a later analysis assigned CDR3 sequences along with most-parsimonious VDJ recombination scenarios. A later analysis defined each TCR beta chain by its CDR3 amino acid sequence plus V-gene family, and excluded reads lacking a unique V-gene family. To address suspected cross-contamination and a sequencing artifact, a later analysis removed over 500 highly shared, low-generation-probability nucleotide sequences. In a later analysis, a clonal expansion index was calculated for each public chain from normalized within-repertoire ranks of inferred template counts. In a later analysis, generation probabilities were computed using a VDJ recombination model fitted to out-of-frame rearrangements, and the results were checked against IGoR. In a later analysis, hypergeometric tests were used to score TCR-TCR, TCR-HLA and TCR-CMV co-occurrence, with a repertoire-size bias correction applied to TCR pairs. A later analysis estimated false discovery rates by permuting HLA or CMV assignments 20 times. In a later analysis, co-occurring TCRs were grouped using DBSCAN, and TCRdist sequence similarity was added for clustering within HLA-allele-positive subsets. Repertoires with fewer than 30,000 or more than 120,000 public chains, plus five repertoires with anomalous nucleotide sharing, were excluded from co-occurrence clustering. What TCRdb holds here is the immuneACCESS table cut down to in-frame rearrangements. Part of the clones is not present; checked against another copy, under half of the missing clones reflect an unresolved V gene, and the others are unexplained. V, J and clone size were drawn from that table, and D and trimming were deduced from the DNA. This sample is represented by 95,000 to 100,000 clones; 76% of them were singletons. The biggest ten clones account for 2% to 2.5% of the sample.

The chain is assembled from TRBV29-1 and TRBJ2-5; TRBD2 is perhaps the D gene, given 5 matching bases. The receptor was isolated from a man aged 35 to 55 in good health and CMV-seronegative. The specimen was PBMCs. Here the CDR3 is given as CSAGIGFGTEETQYF. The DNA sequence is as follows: TGCAGCGCCGGGATAGGGTTCGGCACGGAAGAGACCCAGTACTTC.